The 5 T cell receptor beta chains presented below share a single source sample, sequenced in a study of blood T cell repertoires in COVID-19. Assay: immunoSEQ multiplex PCR; the TCRdb copy retains only in-frame clones and omits some. Seen here are fewer than 200,000 clones, about 90% observed once, and the top ten hold about 22%. Sequenced input: peripheral blood. The receptors stem from a man aged 55 to 70 with active or convalescent COVID-19.

The chain links TRBV4-1 to TRBJ2-3, with TRBD2 identical over 8 bases. Germline V CDR1 and CDR2: MGHRA, YSYEKL. The trim removed 1 base at V and 1 base at J, leaving 4 bases unmatched. The CDR3 has 16 amino acids. The CDR3 DNA sequence: TGCGCCAGCAGCCAAGTGCGGGGGGTCCGCACAGATACGCAGTATTTT. Translated: CASSQVRGVRTDTQYF.

The sample holds one count of this clone. This chain links TRBV4-1 with TRBJ2-7, with a possible D match to TRBD1 (5 bases). Germline lookup yields CDR1 MGHRA and CDR2 YSYEKL. The CDR3 loop spans 14 amino acids. V gave up 3 bases and J gave up 4 bases, with 13 bases separating them. The CDR3 DNA follows: TGCGCCAGCAGCCAGACCCAGGGCTCTTACGAGCAGTACTTC. Protein product: CASSQTQGSYEQYF.

In its sample, this clone was seen once. The rearrangement uses TRBV2 and TRBJ1-2, with 10 bases fitting TRBD1. This CDR3 has 14 residues. The ends lost 1 base at V and 7 bases at J; junction bases unmatched: 3. Germline lookup yields CDR1 SNHLY and CDR2 FYNNEI. In DNA form, the CDR3 reads TGTGCCAGCAGTGAAGGGGACAGGGGCCCTGGCTACACCTTC. Protein sequence: CASSEGDRGPGYTF.

V and J are TRBV27 and TRBJ1-3; maybe TRBD1 (6 bases). In germline, CDR1 is MNHEY, CDR2 SMNVEV (reference sequence). Trimming took off 3 bases at V and 4 bases at J, with 7 bases between the two ends. The CDR3 covers 13 residues. The CDR3 region is CASSFDRGNTIYF. CDR3 bases: TGTGCCAGCAGTTTCGACAGGGGAAACACCATATATTTT.

This clone occurred a few times. The J gene is TRBJ2-7, the V gene TRBV12-3 or TRBV12-4; no clear D gene. Trimming removed 6 bases from V and 3 bases from J, with 12 bases in between. The CDR3 length is 13 residues. Here the CDR3 DNA reads TGTGCCAGCAGCCTCGGGTCTCACTACGAGCAGTACTTC. Protein product: CASSLGSHYEQYF.